One and the same sample provided the 23 T cell receptor beta chains below, sequenced in a study of T cell responses to AZD1222 COVID-19 vaccine. The method was immunoSEQ multiplex PCR; TCRdb's version includes in-frame clones alone and lacks a portion of them. The repertoire includes 95,000 to 150,000 clones, approximately 90% of them detected once, and roughly 1.8% sits in the top ten. This material consisted of peripheral blood, taken on day 0 of AZD1222 vaccination. These receptors originate from an adult in good health.

The CDR3 region is CATSDWRGVLNEQFF. CDR3 DNA: TGTGCCACCAGTGATTGGAGGGGAGTCCTCAATGAGCAGTTCTTC. The V and J genes are TRBV24-1 and TRBJ2-1, with D possibly TRBD2 on 6 matching bases. V shed 2 bases and J shed 6 bases, with 13 bases lying between them. CDR1 is KGHDR, CDR2 SFDVKD, per germline. The CDR3 is made up of 15 amino acids.

V gene TRBV19 combines with J gene TRBJ1-2; 11 bases are shared with TRBD1. Germline CDR1 is LNHDA and CDR2 is SQIVND (reference sequence). This CDR3 has 14 amino acids. V lost 3 bases and J lost 7; bases outside the gene matches: 4. The CDR3 region is CASSIGQGAGGYTF. In DNA form, the CDR3 reads TGTGCCAGTAGTATTGGACAGGGGGCAGGTGGCTACACCTTC. Full variable domain (remainder filled in from reference TRBV19 and TRBJ1-2): DGGITQSPKYLFRKEGQNVTLSCEQNLNHDAMYWYRQDPGQGLRLIYYSQIVNDFQKGDIAEGYSVSREKKESFPLTVTSAQKNPTAFYLCASSIGQGAGGYTFGSGTRLTVV.

This sequence joins TRBV3-1 (or the pseudogene TRBV3-2) and TRBJ1-2, with D tentatively TRBD1 (5 bases). The germline V gene encodes CDR1 LGHDT and CDR2 YNNKEL (reference sequence). The CDR3 is 15 residues long. The ends were cut back, 6 bases at V and 8 bases at J, with 22 bases in the middle. The DNA of the CDR3 is TGTGCCAGCAGTCGATCGACTACAGGCCGGGAAGGCTACACCTTC. Its translation is CASSRSTTGREGYTF.

Remarks on this clone: Other DNA sequences of this sample code for an identical CDR3. The chain employs TRBV7-3 and TRBJ1-1, with a weak D call TRBD1 (5 bases). The CDR3 sequence is 13 residues long. Per germline, CDR1 SGHTA and CDR2 FQGTGA. Trimming shortened V by 4 bases and J by 2 bases, and 8 bases separated the two germline ends. CDR3 bases: TGTGCCAGCAGCTCCCAGGGAAACACTGAAGCTTTCTTT. Translated, it gives CASSSQGNTEAFF.

The chain has TRBV5-1 and TRBJ1-1; a weak D match, TRBD1 (6 bases). The CDR3 has 17 residues. The ends were cut back, 0 bases at V and 4 bases at J, with 19 bases in the middle. Germline-derived CDR1 and CDR2 are SGHRS and YFSETQ. The CDR3 reads CASSLAGNARGGTEAFF. CDR3 sequence (DNA): TGCGCCAGCAGCTTGGCCGGTAACGCCAGGGGAGGCACTGAAGCTTTCTTT.

The V call is TRBV24-1, the J call TRBJ2-1; TRBD2 might be the D (5 bases). Germline assignment: CDR1 KGHDR and CDR2 SFDVKD. This CDR3 comprises 13 residues. The V end lost 5 bases, the J end lost 3 bases, and 7 bases lay between the germline ends. DNA of the CDR3: TGTGCCACCAGTGGGAGGTTCTACAATGAGCAGTTCTTC. Its translation is CATSGRFYNEQFF.

The chain's CDR3 is CASSLWTAGNTIYF. The DNA for the CDR3 is TGTGCCAGCAGCCTCTGGACGGCTGGAAACACCATATATTTT. This chain connects TRBV5-6 to TRBJ1-3; D remains unclear. The ends were cut back, 4 bases at V and 2 bases at J, with 10 bases in the middle. Germline-derived CDR1 and CDR2 are SGHDT and YYEEEE. The CDR3 spans 14 residues. The full variable domain, completed using reference TRBV5-6 and TRBJ1-3, is DAGVTQSPTHLIKTRGQQVTLRCSPKSGHDTVSWYQQALGQGPQFIFQYYEEEERQRGNFPDRFSGHQFPNYSSELNVNALLLGDSALYLCASSLWTAGNTIYFGEGSWLTVV.

This chain links TRBV12-3 or TRBV12-4 with TRBJ1-1; a weak D match, TRBD1 (5 bases). The CDR3 spans 13 residues. V lost 2 bases and J lost 4, with 8 bases in between. In DNA, the CDR3 is TGTGCCAGCAGTTTACGGGGGAGCACTGAAGCTTTCTTT. Its protein product is CASSLRGSTEAFF.

This chain joins TRBV30 and TRBJ1-2; a weak D match, TRBD1 (5 bases). CDR3 length: 13 amino acids. Germline values: CDR1 GTSNPN, CDR2 SVGIG (reference sequence). Trimming took off 3 bases at V and 2 bases at J, with 10 bases between the two ends. This CDR3 reads CAWSQTVNYGYTF. CDR3 sequence (DNA): TGTGCCTGGAGCCAGACAGTGAACTATGGCTACACCTTC.

The rearrangement links TRBV12-5 to TRBJ2-5, with unresolved D. V was trimmed by 6 bases and J by 7 bases, leaving 15 bases between them. This CDR3 spans 13 amino acids. Germline V gene lookup returns CDR1 LGHNT and CDR2 FRNRAP. The CDR3 protein is CASGPSAYGTQYF. The DNA for the CDR3 is TGTGCTAGTGGCCCCAGTGCGTATGGGACCCAGTACTTC.

This chain uses TRBV6-5 with TRBJ1-5, with D possibly being TRBD1 (5 bases). This CDR3 is built from 15 residues. The germline V and J ends were trimmed by 4 bases and 2 bases, with 12 bases remaining between them. CDR1 and CDR2 from the germline V gene are MNHEY and SVGAGI. The CDR3 reads CASSSRDGGNQPQHF. The CDR3, as DNA: TGTGCCAGCAGTTCCCGGGACGGCGGCAATCAGCCCCAGCATTTT.

V gene TRBV4-1 combines with J gene TRBJ1-5; tentatively, D is TRBD1 (5 bases). The CDR3 length is 14 residues. The V end was cut by 3 bases, the J end by 4 bases, with 10 bases between. Germline loops: CDR1 MGHRA, CDR2 YSYEKL. The chain's CDR3 is CASSHRQFNQPQHF. The CDR3 region has the DNA TGCGCCAGCAGCCACCGACAGTTTAATCAGCCCCAGCATTTT.

The chain has TRBV6-6 and TRBJ2-6, with 7 bases fitting TRBD1. The CDR3 runs to 16 residues. CDR1 is MNHNY, CDR2 SVGAGI, per germline (reference sequence). The J segment lost 0 bases and the V segment lost 6 bases, leaving 5 bases of the junction unmatched. The CDR3 DNA sequence: TGTGCCAGCAGAAGGGACAGCAGCTCTGGGGCCAACGTCCTGACTTTC. Its translation: CASRRDSSSGANVLTF.

The CDR3 loop is CASSYGVLGNTIYF. The CDR3 region has the DNA TGTGCCAGCAGTTACGGGGTATTAGGGAACACCATATATTTT. The V and J genes are TRBV6-6 and TRBJ1-3; D gene ambiguous. CDR1 is MNHNY and CDR2 is SVGAGI in the germline V gene (reference sequence). Deletions cut 2 bases from V and 7 bases from J, with 12 bases between. The CDR3 loop spans 14 amino acids.

This chain joins TRBV5-1 and TRBJ2-4; possibly TRBD1 for D (5 bases). Trimming stripped 2 bases from V and 1 base from J, with 16 bases between. CDR1 and CDR2 (germline): SGHRS, YFSETQ. The CDR3 length is 17 residues. The CDR3 DNA sequence: TGCGCCAGCAGCTTACCCCCCCGCTACAGGGCCAAAAACATTCAGTACTTC. Amino acids: CASSLPPRYRAKNIQYF.

This chain joins TRBV3-1 (or the pseudogene TRBV3-2) and TRBJ2-7; 11 bases fit TRBD2. Germline values: CDR1 LGHDT, CDR2 YNNKEL (reference sequence). The length of the CDR3 is 13 residues. The CDR3 bases are TGTGCGACCGGGACTAGCGGAACCTACGAGCAGTACTTC. Its translation: CATGTSGTYEQYF.

This clone was seen once. The V gene is TRBV11-2, the J gene TRBJ1-1; D perhaps matches TRBD1 (5 bases). CDR1 and CDR2 from the germline V gene are SGHAT and FQNNGV. The CDR3 sequence is 13 residues long. V lost 1 base and J lost 5, with 8 bases in between. DNA of the CDR3: TGTGCCAGCAGCTTAGTCAGGGTTACTGAAGCTTTCTTT. Translation: CASSLVRVTEAFF.

The V gene is TRBV14, the J gene TRBJ1-6; D unresolved. From germline, CDR1 is SGHDN and CDR2 FVKESK. V was trimmed by 1 base and J by 10 bases, leaving 8 bases between them. The CDR3 runs to 13 residues. The CDR3 nucleotides read TGTGCCAGCAGCCAAGTTGCTCAATCACCCCTCCACTTT. As protein: CASSQVAQSPLHF. The whole variable domain, remainder taken from reference TRBV14 and TRBJ1-6, is EAGVTQFPSHSVIEKGQTVTLRCDPISGHDNLYWYRRVMGKEIKFLLHFVKESKQDESGMPNNRFLAERTGGTYSTLKVQPAELEDSGVYFCASSQVAQSPLHFGNGTRLTVT.

Only one count was recorded for this clone. CDR3 residues: CASSVQGSFNQPQHF. The CDR3 DNA reads TGTGCCAGCAGCGTACAGGGGTCCTTCAATCAGCCCCAGCATTTT. The chain uses TRBV9 and TRBJ1-5; D might be TRBD1 (6 bases). Per the germline V gene, CDR1 is SGDLS and CDR2 is YYNGEE. The V end lost 1 base, the J end lost 3 bases, and 11 bases lay between the germline ends. This CDR3 has 15 residues.

The CDR3 spells CASSLGYRAGDTQYF. The CDR3 nucleotides are TGTGCCAGCAGCTTAGGGTACCGGGCTGGAGATACGCAGTATTTT. This rearrangement joins TRBV11-2 to TRBJ2-3; D is ambiguous. Germline CDR1 reads SGHAT; CDR2 reads FQNNGV. There are 15 residues in the CDR3. V lost 1 base to trimming and J lost 5 bases, with 13 bases between them.

The chain recombines TRBV3-1 (or the pseudogene TRBV3-2) with TRBJ2-5, with 7 bases identical to TRBD2. This CDR3 spans 15 amino acids. CDR1 LGHDT and CDR2 YNNKEL come from the germline V gene (reference sequence). Germline trimming cut 1 base from V and 7 bases from J; bases unmatched to any gene: 9. The CDR3: CASSQVLAAPGTQYF. The CDR3 region has the DNA TGTGCCAGCAGCCAAGTGCTAGCGGCCCCAGGGACCCAGTACTTC.

The chain employs TRBV12-5 and TRBJ1-5; the D is unclear. This CDR3 comprises 15 residues. The germline gives CDR1 LGHNT, CDR2 FRNRAP. With 1 base removed from V and 3 bases from J, the gap between germline ends came to 10 bases. CDR3 in DNA: TGTGCTAGTGGTTTGGAAGACGGACCCAATCAGCCCCAGCATTTT. The encoded protein is CASGLEDGPNQPQHF.

This rearrangement joins TRBV18 to TRBJ1-1; 9 bases match TRBD1. This CDR3 has 14 amino acids. The V gene's germline CDR1 is KGHSH and CDR2 LQKENI. Unmatched junction bases numbered 6, after V lost 2 bases and J lost 8 bases. This CDR3 reads CASSPFGDRDEAFF. CDR3 DNA: TGTGCCAGCTCACCATTCGGGGACAGGGACGAAGCTTTCTTT.